Listed here are 4 T cell receptor beta chains from one sample, sequenced in a study of T cells after yellow fever vaccination. Each CDR3 protein is one row after TCRdb ran MiXCR on the 5' RACE reads. The sample includes about 310,000 distinct CDR3 sequences, 3.6% of them seen just once. The sequencing here drew on PBMCs, taken on the day of the yellow fever booster vaccination. These receptors all come from a man between 18 and 29 years old who received the YFV17D yellow fever vaccine.

This clonotype was recorded a few times. The chain joins TRBV10-3 to TRBJ1-5; 8 nucleotides agree with TRBD1. V was clipped by 0 bases and J by 6 bases; unmatched bases: 10. The CDR3 consists of 17 residues. Germline V gene lookup returns CDR1 ENHRY and CDR2 SYGVKD. CDR3 sequence: CAISESLGQGASQPQHF. Here the CDR3 DNA reads TGTGCCATCAGTGAGTCGTTAGGACAGGGCGCTAGTCAGCCCCAGCATTTT.

The V and J genes are TRBV29-1 and TRBJ2-2, with D possibly matching TRBD1 (6 bases). The CDR3 is made up of 14 amino acids. CDR1 and CDR2 from the germline V gene are SQVTM and ANQGSEA. Trimming took 4 bases from V and 0 from J, leaving 9 bases between them. CDR3 nucleotide sequence: TGCAGCGTTGTGGGGGCCACGAACACCGGGGAGCTGTTTTTT. Residues: CSVVGATNTGELFF.

A remark on this clonotype: One end of the junction is discordant with germline, which a read error may explain. The V and J genes are TRBV7-7 and TRBJ2-5; 9 bases align to TRBD1. Germline-derived CDR1 and CDR2 are SSHAT and FNYEAQ (reference sequence). This CDR3 comprises 14 residues. As DNA, the CDR3 is TGTGCTAGCAGCCGTACGGGACAGGGTGAGACCCAGTACTTC. Amino acid sequence: CASSRTGQGETQYF.

This clonotype was picked up a small number of times. The J gene is TRBJ2-3, the V gene TRBV7-2; 9 positions match TRBD2. Germline CDR1 and CDR2: SGHTA and FQGNSA. The CDR3 runs to 17 residues. V lost 2 bases and J lost 6; bases outside the gene matches: 12. CDR3 sequence: CASSLPPLAGWADTQYF. CDR3 DNA: TGTGCCAGCAGCTTACCCCCCCTAGCGGGGTGGGCGGATACGCAGTATTTT.